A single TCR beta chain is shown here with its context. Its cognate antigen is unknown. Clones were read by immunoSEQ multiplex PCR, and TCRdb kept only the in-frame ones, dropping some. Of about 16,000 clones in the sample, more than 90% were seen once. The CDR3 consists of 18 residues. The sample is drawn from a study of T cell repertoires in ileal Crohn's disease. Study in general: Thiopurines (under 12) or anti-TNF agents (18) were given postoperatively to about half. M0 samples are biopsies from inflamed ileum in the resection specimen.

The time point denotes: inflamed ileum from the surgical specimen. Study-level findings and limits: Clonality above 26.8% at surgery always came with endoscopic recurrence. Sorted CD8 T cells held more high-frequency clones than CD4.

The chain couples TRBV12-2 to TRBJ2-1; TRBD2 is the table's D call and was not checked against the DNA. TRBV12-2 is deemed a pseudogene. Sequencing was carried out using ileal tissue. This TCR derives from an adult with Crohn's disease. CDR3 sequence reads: CASRLPGTSGGSYNEQFF. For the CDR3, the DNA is TGTGCAAGTCGCTTACCGGGGACTAGCGGGGGGAGCTACAATGAGCAGTTCTTC.